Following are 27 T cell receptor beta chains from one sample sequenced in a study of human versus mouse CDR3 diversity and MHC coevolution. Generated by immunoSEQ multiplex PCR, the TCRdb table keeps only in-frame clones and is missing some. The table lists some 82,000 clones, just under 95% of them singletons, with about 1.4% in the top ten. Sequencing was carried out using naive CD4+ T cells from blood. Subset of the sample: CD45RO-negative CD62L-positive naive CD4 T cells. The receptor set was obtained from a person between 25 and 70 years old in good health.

CDR3 DNA: TGTGCCAGCAGTGAACTACAGGGCTACGAGCAGTACTTC. It specifies CASSELQGYEQYF. This sequence joins TRBV6-1 and TRBJ2-7; possible D gene TRBD1, 6 bases. The germline CDR1 and CDR2 sequences are MNHNS and SASEGT. The CDR3 contains 13 residues. Deletions cut 2 bases from V and 3 bases from J, with 8 bases between.

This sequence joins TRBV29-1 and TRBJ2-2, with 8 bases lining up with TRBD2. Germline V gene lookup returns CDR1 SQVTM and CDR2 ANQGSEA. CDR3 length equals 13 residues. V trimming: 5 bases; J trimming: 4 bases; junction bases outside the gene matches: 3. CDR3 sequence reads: CSVKRETTGELFF. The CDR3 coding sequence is TGCAGCGTTAAGCGGGAGACCACCGGGGAGCTGTTTTTT.

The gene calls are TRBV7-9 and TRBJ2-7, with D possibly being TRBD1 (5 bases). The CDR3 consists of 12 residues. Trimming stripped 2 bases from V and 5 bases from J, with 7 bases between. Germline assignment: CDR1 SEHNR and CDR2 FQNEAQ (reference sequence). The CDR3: CASSLQGHEQYF. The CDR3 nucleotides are TGTGCCAGCAGCTTACAGGGCCACGAGCAGTACTTC.

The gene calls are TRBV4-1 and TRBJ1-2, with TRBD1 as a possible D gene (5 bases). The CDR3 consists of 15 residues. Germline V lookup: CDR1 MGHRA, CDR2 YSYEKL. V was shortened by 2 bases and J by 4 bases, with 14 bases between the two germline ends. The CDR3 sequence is CASSQQTVTRYGYTF. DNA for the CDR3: TGCGCCAGCAGCCAACAGACAGTGACCCGCTATGGCTACACCTTC.

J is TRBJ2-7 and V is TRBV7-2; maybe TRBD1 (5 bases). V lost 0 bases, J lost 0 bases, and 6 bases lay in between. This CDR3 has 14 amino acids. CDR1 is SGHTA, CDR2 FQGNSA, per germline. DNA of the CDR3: TGTGCCAGCAGCTTAGCGGGGCGCTCCTACGAGCAGTACTTC. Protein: CASSLAGRSYEQYF.

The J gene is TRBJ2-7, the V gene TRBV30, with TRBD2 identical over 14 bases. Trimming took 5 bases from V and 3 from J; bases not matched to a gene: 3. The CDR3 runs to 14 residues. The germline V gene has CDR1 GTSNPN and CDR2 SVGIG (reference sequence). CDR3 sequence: CAWDGLAGGYEQYF. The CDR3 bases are TGTGCCTGGGATGGACTAGCGGGGGGCTACGAGCAGTACTTC.

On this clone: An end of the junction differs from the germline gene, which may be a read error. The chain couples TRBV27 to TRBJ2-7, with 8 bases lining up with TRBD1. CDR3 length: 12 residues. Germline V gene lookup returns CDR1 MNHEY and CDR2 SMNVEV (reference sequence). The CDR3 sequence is CASSSYSTGARF. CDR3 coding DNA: TGTGCCAGCAGTTCCTATTCGACAGGGGCACGCTTC.

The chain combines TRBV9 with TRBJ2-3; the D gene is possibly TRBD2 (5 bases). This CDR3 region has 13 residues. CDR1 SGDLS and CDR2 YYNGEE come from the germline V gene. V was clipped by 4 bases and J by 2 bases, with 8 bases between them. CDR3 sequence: CASSPLDTDTQYF. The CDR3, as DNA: TGTGCCAGCAGCCCACTAGACACAGATACGCAGTATTTT.

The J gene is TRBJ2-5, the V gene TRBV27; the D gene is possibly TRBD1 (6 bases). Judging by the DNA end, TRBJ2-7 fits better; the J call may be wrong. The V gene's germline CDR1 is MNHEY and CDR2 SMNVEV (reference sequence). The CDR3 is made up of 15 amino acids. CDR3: CASSFKAGAKYEQYF. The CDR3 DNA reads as TGTGCCAGCAGTTTTAAGGCAGGGGCAAAATACGAGCAGTACTTC.

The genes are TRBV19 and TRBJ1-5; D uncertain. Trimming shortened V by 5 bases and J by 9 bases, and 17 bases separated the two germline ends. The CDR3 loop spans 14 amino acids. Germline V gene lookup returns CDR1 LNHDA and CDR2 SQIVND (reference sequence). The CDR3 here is CASSPRETVRPQHF. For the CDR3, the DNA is TGTGCCAGTAGTCCACGCGAGACTGTCCGGCCCCAGCATTTT.

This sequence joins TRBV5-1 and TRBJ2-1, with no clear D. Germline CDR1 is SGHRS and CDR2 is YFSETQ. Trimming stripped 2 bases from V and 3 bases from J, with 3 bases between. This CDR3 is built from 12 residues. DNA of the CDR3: TGCGCCAGCAGCTTCATCTACAATGAGCAGTTCTTC. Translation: CASSFIYNEQFF.

The CDR3 region is CASSQGTSGALSYEQYF. Here the CDR3 DNA reads TGTGCCAGCAGCCAAGGGACTAGCGGGGCCCTCTCCTACGAGCAGTACTTC. This chain joins TRBV4-2 and TRBJ2-7, with 12 bases fitting TRBD2. V trimming: 1 base; J trimming: 0 bases; junction bases outside the gene matches: 4. Germline assignment: CDR1 LGHNA and CDR2 YNFKEQ. The CDR3 length is 17 residues.

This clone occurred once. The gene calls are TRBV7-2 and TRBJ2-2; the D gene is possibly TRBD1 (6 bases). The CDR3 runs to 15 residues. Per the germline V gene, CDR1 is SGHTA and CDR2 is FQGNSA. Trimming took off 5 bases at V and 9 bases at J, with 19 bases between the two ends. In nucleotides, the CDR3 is TGTGCCAGCAGCCTTTCGACAGGTGGGGGCCGGGAGCTGTTTTTT. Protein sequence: CASSLSTGGGRELFF.

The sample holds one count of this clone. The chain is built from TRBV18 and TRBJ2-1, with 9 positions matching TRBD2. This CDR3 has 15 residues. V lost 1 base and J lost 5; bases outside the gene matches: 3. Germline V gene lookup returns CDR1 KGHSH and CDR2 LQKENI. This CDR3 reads CASSPLAGVNNEQFF. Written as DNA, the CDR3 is TGTGCCAGCTCACCACTAGCGGGAGTCAACAATGAGCAGTTCTTC.

CDR3 residues: CASSQDREYQPQHF. DNA of the CDR3: TGTGCCAGCAGCCAGGACAGGGAGTATCAGCCCCAGCATTTT. V is TRBV11-1 and J is TRBJ1-5; 8 bases map to TRBD1. This CDR3 is 14 amino acids long. V trimming: 5 bases; J trimming: 5 bases; junction bases outside the gene matches: 5. Germline V gene sequence: CDR1 SGHAT, CDR2 FQDESV (reference sequence).

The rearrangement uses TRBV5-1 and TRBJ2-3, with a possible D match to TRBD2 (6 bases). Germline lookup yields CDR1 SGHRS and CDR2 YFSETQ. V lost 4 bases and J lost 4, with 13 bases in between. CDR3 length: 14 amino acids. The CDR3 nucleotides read TGCGCCAGCAGCGGCGGCGGGGTTGCAGATACGCAGTATTTT. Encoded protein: CASSGGGVADTQYF.

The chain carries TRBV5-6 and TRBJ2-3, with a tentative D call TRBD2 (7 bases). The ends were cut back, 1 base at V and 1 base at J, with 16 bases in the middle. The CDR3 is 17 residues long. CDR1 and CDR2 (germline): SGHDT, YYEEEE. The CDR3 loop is CASSLPSGPGGTDTQYF. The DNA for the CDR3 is TGTGCCAGCAGCTTGCCTAGCGGACCAGGGGGCACAGATACGCAGTATTTT.

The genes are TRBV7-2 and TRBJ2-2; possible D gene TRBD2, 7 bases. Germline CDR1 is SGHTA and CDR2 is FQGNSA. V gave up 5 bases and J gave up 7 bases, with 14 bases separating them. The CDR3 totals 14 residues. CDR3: CASSGGANYGELFF. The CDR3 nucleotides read TGTGCCAGCAGCGGGGGGGCCAATTACGGGGAGCTGTTTTTT.

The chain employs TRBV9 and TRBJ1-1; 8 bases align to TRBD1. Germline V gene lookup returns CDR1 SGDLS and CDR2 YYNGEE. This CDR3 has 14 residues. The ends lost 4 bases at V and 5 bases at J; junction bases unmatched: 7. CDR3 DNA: TGTGCCAGCAGCATCACAGGGGGTCGGACTGAAGCTTTCTTT. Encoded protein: CASSITGGRTEAFF. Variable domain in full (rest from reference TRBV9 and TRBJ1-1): DSGVTQTPKHLITATGQRVTLRCSPRSGDLSVYWYQQSLDQGLQFLIQYYNGEERAKGNILERFSAQQFPDLHSELNLSSLELGDSALYFCASSITGGRTEAFFGQGTRLTVV.

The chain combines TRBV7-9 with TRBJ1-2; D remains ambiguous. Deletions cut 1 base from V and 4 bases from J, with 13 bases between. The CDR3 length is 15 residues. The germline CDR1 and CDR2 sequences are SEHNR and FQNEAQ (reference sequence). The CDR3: CASSLVLGVSYGYTF. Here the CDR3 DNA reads TGTGCCAGCAGCTTAGTCTTGGGAGTGTCCTATGGCTACACCTTC.

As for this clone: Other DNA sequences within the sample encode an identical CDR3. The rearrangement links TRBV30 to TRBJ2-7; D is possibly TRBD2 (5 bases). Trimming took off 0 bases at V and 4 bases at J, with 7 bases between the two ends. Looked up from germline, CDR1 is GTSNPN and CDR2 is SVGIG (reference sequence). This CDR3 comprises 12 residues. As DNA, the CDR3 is TGTGCCTGGAGTGTTGGCGGGTACGAGCAGTACTTC. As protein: CAWSVGGYEQYF.

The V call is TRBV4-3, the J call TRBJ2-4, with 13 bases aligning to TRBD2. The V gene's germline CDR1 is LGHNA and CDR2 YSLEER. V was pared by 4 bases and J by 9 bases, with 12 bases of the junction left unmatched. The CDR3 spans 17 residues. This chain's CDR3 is CASSPGLAGAPPGIQYF. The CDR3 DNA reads TGCGCCAGCAGCCCAGGACTAGCGGGAGCCCCCCCCGGCATTCAGTACTTC.

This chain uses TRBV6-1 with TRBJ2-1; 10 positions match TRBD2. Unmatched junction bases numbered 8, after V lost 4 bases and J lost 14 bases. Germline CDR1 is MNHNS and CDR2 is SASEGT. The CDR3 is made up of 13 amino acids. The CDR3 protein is CASSVGGSGREFF. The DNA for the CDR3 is TGTGCCAGCAGTGTGGGAGGGAGCGGGAGGGAGTTCTTC.

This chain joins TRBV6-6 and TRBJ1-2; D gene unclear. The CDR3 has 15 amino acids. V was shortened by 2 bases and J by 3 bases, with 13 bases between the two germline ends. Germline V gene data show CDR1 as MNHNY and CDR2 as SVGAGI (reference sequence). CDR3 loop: CASSYTRSSDYGYTF. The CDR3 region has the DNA TGTGCCAGCAGTTACACCCGATCCTCGGACTATGGCTACACCTTC.

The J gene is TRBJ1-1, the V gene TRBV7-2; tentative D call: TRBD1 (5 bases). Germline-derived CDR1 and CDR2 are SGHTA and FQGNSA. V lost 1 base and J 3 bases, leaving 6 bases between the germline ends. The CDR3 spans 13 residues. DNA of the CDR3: TGTGCCAGCAGCTTAGGGGGCCACACTGAAGCTTTCTTT. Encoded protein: CASSLGGHTEAFF.

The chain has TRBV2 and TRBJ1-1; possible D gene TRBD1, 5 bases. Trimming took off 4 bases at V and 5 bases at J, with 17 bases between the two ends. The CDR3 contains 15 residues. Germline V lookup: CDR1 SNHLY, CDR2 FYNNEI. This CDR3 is CASSGTTRLGTEAFF. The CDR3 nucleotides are TGTGCCAGCAGTGGGACAACGAGGCTAGGTACTGAAGCTTTCTTT.

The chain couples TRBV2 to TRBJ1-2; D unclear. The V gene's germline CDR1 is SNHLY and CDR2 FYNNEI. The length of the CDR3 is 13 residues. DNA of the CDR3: TGTGCAACCACCCTCTTAGATAACTATGGCTACACCTTC. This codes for CATTLLDNYGYTF. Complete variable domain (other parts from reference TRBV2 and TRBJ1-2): EPEVTQTPSHQVTQMGQEVILRCVPISNHLYFYWYRQILGQKVEFLVSFYNNEISEKSEIFDDQFSVERPDGSNFTLKIRSTKLEDSAMYFCATTLLDNYGYTFGSGTRLTVV.